Given below is one TCR beta chain in context. The antigen is not known. This entry comes from a study of monozygotic twins with cystic fibrosis. Study-level information: Libraries were built from 2.5 to 3 micrograms of fragmented DNA using about 16 PCR cycles.

Produced via immunoSEQ multiplex PCR; TCRdb's table is partial and in-frame only. The sample gives roughly 25,000 clones, around 96% of which show up once; 2.5% to 3.5% is in the top ten. Findings of the study overall: Monozygotic CF twin pairs shared significantly more nucleotide-identical clonotypes than unrelated CF individuals did. Median Simpson clonality of approximately 0.0091 suggested naive T cells predominated. Co-twins had the most similar V usage for 13 of 16 pairs, J for 8.

The germline CDR1 and CDR2 sequences are SGHDT and YYEEEE. The CDR3 contains 16 residues. V lost 0 bases and J lost 5, with 17 bases in between. The source material was blood. This receptor was identified in a girl aged 2 to 10 with cystic fibrosis. The rearrangement joins TRBV5-6 to TRBJ1-1, with D perhaps TRBD1 (5 bases). The CDR3 spells CASSLGGGAPRTEAFF. Here the CDR3 DNA reads TGTGCCAGCAGCTTGGGTGGTGGGGCCCCCAGGACTGAAGCTTTCTTT.